This TCR beta chain was identified in a study of cytotoxic CD8 clonotypes in ibrutinib-treated CLL. The overall study: Researchers reported about a dozen relapsed/refractory and roughly 14 treatment-naive patients, 17 to 18 of them IGHV unmutated. Patients attained some 24 partial and 2 complete responses; at median around 5.5 years, around 15 remained remitted while about twelve progressed.

V was pared by 1 base and J by 5 bases, with 5 bases of the junction left unmatched. Per germline, CDR1 SGHNT and CDR2 YENEEA. The CDR3 has 16 residues. General observations from the study: The study found baseline clonality above age-matched healthy donors, tracking circulating CD8+ T-cell counts. Clonality grew at ibrutinib response; at progression, it decreased back toward baseline.

With regard to this clone: Its antigen is unidentified.

Using immunoSEQ multiplex PCR, the repertoire was profiled, and TCRdb retains in-frame clones only, with some absent. This sample has around 160,000 clones; about four fifths occur once, and the top ten carry roughly 2%. The origin of this receptor is a human donor with chronic lymphocytic leukemia. Sample: PBMCs, taken after 12 months of ibrutinib treatment. This chain uses TRBV11-3 with TRBJ2-2; 9 bases agree with TRBD1. The CDR3 reads CASSLGTGVGTGELFF. The CDR3, as DNA: TGTGCCAGCAGCTTAGGGACAGGGGTTGGTACCGGGGAGCTGTTTTTT. Together with reference TRBV11-3 and TRBJ2-2, the CDR3 gives the full variable domain: EAGVVQSPRYKIIEKKQPVAFWCNPISGHNTLYWYLQNLGQGPELLIRYENEEAVDDSQLPKDRFSAERLKGVDSTLKIQPAELGDSAVYLCASSLGTGVGTGELFFGEGSRLTVL.